One and the same sample provided the 10 T cell receptor beta chains below, sequenced in a study of PD-1 blockade in classical Hodgkin lymphoma. Exposure to brentuximab vedotin varied, and each patient had relapsed following autologous stem cell transplantation. Sequencing used immunoSEQ multiplex PCR; TCRdb keeps in-frame clones, though not all of them. This sample has about 15,000 clones, with about 83% found just once. Source: peripheral blood mononuclear cells (PBMCs), taken at baseline. The receptors here all came from a human donor with classical Hodgkin lymphoma.

This chain connects TRBV9 to TRBJ2-2, with D uncertain. The length of the CDR3 is 14 residues. V lost 2 bases to trimming and J lost 7 bases, with 12 bases between them. CDR1 is SGDLS, CDR2 YYNGEE, per germline. CDR3 DNA: TGTGCCAGCAGCGTTGCCCCTCTGGGCGGGGAGCTGTTTTTT. Encoded protein: CASSVAPLGGELFF.

The gene calls are TRBV7-9 and TRBJ2-1; 8 nucleotides line up with TRBD1. The CDR3 loop spans 16 amino acids. V dropped 4 bases and J dropped 6; count of bases not matched to a gene: 11. Germline V gives CDR1 SEHNR, CDR2 FQNEAQ (reference sequence). CDR3 amino acids: CASSWGWTGTLNEQFF. The CDR3 region has the DNA TGTGCCAGCAGCTGGGGGTGGACAGGGACTCTCAATGAGCAGTTCTTC.

The chain joins TRBV27 to TRBJ2-5; D is perhaps TRBD2 (6 bases). Germline CDR1 and CDR2: MNHEY and SMNVEV (reference sequence). The germline V and J ends were trimmed by 6 bases and 4 bases, with 15 bases remaining between them. CDR3 length equals 14 residues. The CDR3: CASSRDFRLETQYF. CDR3 sequence (DNA): TGTGCCAGCAGCCGGGACTTTAGATTAGAGACCCAGTACTTC.

This chain joins TRBV28 and TRBJ1-1; a possible D gene is TRBD1 (5 bases). Germline loops: CDR1 MDHEN, CDR2 SYDVKM. V was clipped by 4 bases and J by 4 bases, with 16 bases between them. The CDR3 runs 15 residues. CDR3 DNA: TGTGCCAGCAGTTCGCGACAGCTAAGTGGCACTGAAGCTTTCTTT. Its translation: CASSSRQLSGTEAFF.

The chain carries TRBV4-3 and TRBJ2-3; 10 nucleotides match TRBD1. The CDR3 contains 17 residues. Losses at the gene ends were 5 bases for V and 8 bases for J; bases not matched to a gene: 16. The germline CDR1 and CDR2 sequences are LGHNA and YSLEER. CDR3 region: CASSKQQPGQGFGTQYF. CDR3 DNA: TGCGCCAGCAGCAAACAACAACCGGGACAGGGGTTTGGTACGCAGTATTTT.

The V gene is TRBV10-3, the J gene TRBJ2-1, with 9 bases lining up with TRBD2. The V gene end was trimmed by 6 bases and the J gene end by 4 bases; junction bases not matched to a gene: 4. The CDR3 is 14 amino acids. Germline V CDR1 and CDR2: ENHRY, SYGVKD. DNA of the CDR3: TGTGCCATCAGGTTAGCGGGAGAGTACAATGAGCAGTTCTTC. Translated: CAIRLAGEYNEQFF.

V and J are TRBV7-6 and TRBJ1-2; D is possibly TRBD1 (5 bases). With 5 bases removed from V and 6 bases from J, the gap between germline ends came to 25 bases. CDR1 is SGHVS and CDR2 is FNYEAQ in the germline V gene. CDR3 length: 17 amino acids. Here the CDR3 DNA reads TGTGCCAGCAGCCATTTTCGGACAAAGACAGCCGTCGATGGCTACACCTTC. Amino acid sequence: CASSHFRTKTAVDGYTF. The whole variable domain, filled in from reference TRBV7-6 and TRBJ1-2, reads GAGVSQSPRYKVTKRGQDVALRCDPISGHVSLYWYRQALGQGPEFLTYFNYEAQQDKSGLPNDRFSAERPEGSISTLTIQRTEQRDSAMYRCASSHFRTKTAVDGYTFGSGTRLTVV.

The rearrangement joins TRBV28 to TRBJ2-3; 8 bases align to TRBD1. Germline V gene lookup returns CDR1 MDHEN and CDR2 SYDVKM. The CDR3 sequence is 19 residues long. V shed 5 bases and J 0 bases; nucleotides not matched to a gene: 16. The CDR3 here is CASSPLWVRGRASTDTQYF. The CDR3 nucleotides are TGTGCCAGCAGTCCGTTATGGGTCAGGGGGCGAGCTAGCACAGATACGCAGTATTTT.

About this clone itself: One junction end does not reproduce the germline sequence, and a read error may be involved. V and J are TRBV29-1 and TRBJ2-2; either TRBD1 or TRBD2 may supply D (5 bases each). CDR1 and CDR2 from the germline V gene are SQVTM and ANQGSEA. This CDR3 is built from 15 residues. In nucleotides, the CDR3 is TGCAGCGTTGAAGATAGACAGTCCGAACACCGGGGAGCTGTTTTT. Its translation: CSVEDRQSEHRGAVF.

The J gene is TRBJ2-5, the V gene TRBV5-4; D is perhaps TRBD1 (6 bases). Trimming shortened V by 2 bases and J by 10 bases, and 15 bases separated the two germline ends. The CDR3 totals 13 residues. CDR1 is SGHNT, CDR2 YYREEE, per germline (reference sequence). This CDR3 reads CASSLVRDMHQYF. The CDR3 DNA reads as TGTGCCAGCAGCTTAGTCAGGGACATGCACCAGTACTTC.